The T cell receptor beta chain described here comes from a study of cytotoxic CD8 clonotypes in ibrutinib-treated CLL. Overall study: Samples showed on average roughly 260,000 productive templates and more than 75,000 productive rearrangements. The study, taken as a whole, reports: Treatment left the uncommon public clonotypes either contracted or stable in frequency.

The CDR3 is 17 amino acids. V shed 0 bases, J shed 2 bases, and the junction held 5 bases outside the gene matches. Germline values: CDR1 SGHNT, CDR2 YYREEE (reference sequence). On this clone: The antigen is unknown.

The intended depth for sequencing was 1 in 200,000 to 1 in 1 million T cells. TCRdb's table, derived via immunoSEQ multiplex PCR, lists solely in-frame clones and lacks some. The sample comprises roughly 150,000 clones, roughly 90% of which are singletons, and roughly 3% rests with the top ten. Sequenced here: PBMCs, sampled at disease progression, from a patient treated with ibrutinib. The V and J genes are TRBV5-4 and TRBJ2-3; 11 bases match TRBD2. The clonotype was recovered from a human donor with chronic lymphocytic leukemia. The CDR3, as DNA: TGTGCCAGCAGCTTGGGACTAGCGGGAAGAAACACAGATACGCAGTATTTT. Translation: CASSLGLAGRNTDTQYF.